The source of this T cell receptor beta chain is a study of beta chain features in type 1 diabetes. Germline CDR1 MDHEN, CDR2 SYDVKM. This CDR3 comprises 12 residues. V was pared by 8 bases and J by 5 bases, with 10 bases between. Expressed TCRB transcripts were sequenced because the entire RNA isolate underwent reverse transcription. Method: immunoSEQ multiplex PCR; TCRdb's copy keeps in-frame clones and lacks some. The table shows some 290,000 clones, with roughly 25% occurring only once. With regard to this clone: The target antigen is unknown.

Regarding the study as a whole: Because the template was cDNA, high-expressing cells might be over-represented. In type 1 diabetes patients, VDJ junctions had fewer insertions; deletions at these junctions were more frequent. Significant though moderate, a shortening of TCRB CDR3s appeared in all four CD4+ subsets of Type 1 diabetes patients.

This receptor was taken from a woman aged 25 to 39 with type 1 diabetes. The sample taken for sequencing was naive CD4+ T cells from blood. V gene TRBV28 combines with J gene TRBJ1-5; the D is unclear. CDR3 sequence: CASEGEDQPQHF. The CDR3 nucleotides read TGTGCCAGCGAAGGAGAGGATCAGCCCCAGCATTTT.